What follows describes a single TCR beta chain. This clone was seen a single time. It lacks a known antigen. Qualities for individual bases were not recorded, and no much larger clone is one base off. The trial excluded patients who had a history of autoimmune disease or who were on systemic immunosuppression. Peripheral blood for TCR sequencing was drawn from every dose cohort at baseline, at cycle 4 day 1 and at cycle 7 day 1. The samples were taken from a phase I, first-in-human, multicenter, open-label dose-escalation trial of ivuxolimab. The trial enrolled adults with locally advanced or metastatic head and neck squamous cell, hepatocellular, melanoma or renal cell carcinoma. CD4+ and CD8+ T cells were sorted separately from peripheral blood before TCR sequencing. The sample originates from a study of OX40 agonist ivuxolimab in advanced cancers. Looking at the study overall: Ivuxolimab was an agonistic, fully human IgG2 monoclonal antibody directed against OX40 (CD134), a costimulatory receptor. Of the approximately 54 patients in dose escalation, about 20 had hepatocellular carcinoma, some 15 had melanoma, 9 had renal cell carcinoma and 9 had head and neck cancer. Patients were allowed to have had prior anti-PD-1, anti-PD-L1 or anti-CTLA-4 therapy, and about 40% of the dose-escalation patients had been treated with checkpoint inhibitors. Partial responses were achieved by three dose-escalation patients, of whom one had hepatocellular carcinoma and two had cutaneous melanoma. Peripheral TCRbeta sequencing aimed to test whether ivuxolimab altered TCR sequence diversity and caused clonal T-cell expansion. Intravenous ivuxolimab was administered to patients every 2 weeks at six dose levels: 0.01, 0.1, 0.3, 1.5, 3 and 10 mg/kg. The paper covers the monotherapy dose-escalation part of the phase I ivuxolimab trial, which included N ≈ 50 patients. A male proportion of under 85% and a mean age of 60 years, ranging from 23 to 79, were recorded for the dose-escalation cohort.

To sequence the TCRbeta CDR3 region, genomic DNA was isolated from the sorted cells. The immunoSEQ Assay was used for sequencing of TCRbeta CDR3 regions. The clones in this table, taken by TCRdb from immuneACCESS, are in-frame only. Not every clone is retained; where verified, under half of the shortfall comes from an unresolved V gene, and the cause of the rest is unknown. This sample gives some 28,000 clones in total; about four fifths of them show up just once. The ten largest clones add up to roughly 15% of the sample. Points the paper makes about the study in general: Low levels of normalized T-cell clonal expansion were also seen in some patients who did not respond. At doses of 0.1 to 3.0 mg/kg, clonal expansion of both CD4+ and CD8+ blood T cells was observed from baseline to week 6. After ivuxolimab, expanded clones were on average more numerous among CD8+ T cells than among CD4+ T cells. Antigen specificity was not determined for the clonally expanded peripheral T cells. In partial responders in the 0.1-3.0 mg/kg groups, normalized peripheral clonal expansion was found to be among the lowest, especially among CD8+ T cells.

CDR1 and CDR2 are read off the germline V gene (reference sequence) as GTSNPN and SVGIG. Trimming costs V 1 base and J 2 bases, and their ends lie 9 bases apart. The CDR3 goes from the cysteine to the phenylalanine over 15 residues. Only the CDR3 portion is preserved as DNA: 45 bases, with reading frame beginning at the first base. The rearrangement joined TRBV30 to TRBJ2-6; the D gene is perhaps TRBD1 or TRBD2, as each covers 5 bases. The clonotype was recovered from an adult with an advanced solid tumor such as melanoma, head and neck, liver or kidney cancer. The sequences come from CD4+ or CD8+ T cells sorted from blood, collected in a trial of the OX40 agonist ivuxolimab. The sequenced DNA: TGTGCCTGGAGTGGGGGACGTGCTGGGGCCAACGTCCTGACTTTC. Translated, this is CAWSGGRAGANVLTF.